This TCR beta chain stems from a study of beta chain features in type 1 diabetes (dated by TCRdb to the late 2010s). In the study overall: Mean age, gender distribution, total cell number and subset yield were not different between patients and healthy donors. A total of roughly 98,000,000 sorted cells were examined across all samples, and a strong correlation was observed between cell number per subset and RNA yield. The study compared TCRB repertoires of sorted circulating CD4+ T cell subsets between recently diagnosed type 1 diabetes patients and matched healthy donors. Whereas all 28 donors provided naive and central memory subsets, regulatory and stem cell-like memory subsets were isolated from just 8 patients and about 8 healthy donors. Broad study findings and their caveats: A moderate but significant shortening of TCRB CDR3 length was observed in type 1 diabetes patients in all four CD4+ subsets. Sequencing cDNA rather than genomic DNA could over-represent highly expressing activated cells, although activation and CD3 levels did not differ between groups. At VDJ recombination sites, type 1 diabetes patients had fewer insertions and more deleted nucleotides, which implies abnormalities in thymic rearrangement. Naive, central memory and regulatory TCRB repertoires appeared more similar among patients than among healthy donors. PCR might favor shorter templates, but patient and control samples were amplified and corrected together, so any skew would affect both groups equally. Because small numbers of individuals were included in the HLA sub-analyses, any influence of HLA type on TCRB rearrangement was left unresolved.

With regard to this clone: Its specific antigen is unknown. No base-level quality is on record; no much larger clone is a single base apart.

A single peripheral blood draw of around 0.11 L on average was collected from each donor into heparinised tubes. A BD FACSAria II and a panel including CD45RO, CCR7, CD25, CD127, CD95 and CD27 were used to sort naive, central memory, regulatory and stem cell-like memory CD4+ T cells. A purity above 98% was achieved for all sorted populations. PBMCs were isolated immediately by Lymphoprep density gradient centrifugation and stained directly without culture. So that batch effects would be minimized, each experiment stained and sorted samples in pairs, pairing one healthy donor with one patient. The entire amount of isolated RNA was reverse transcribed using the High Capacity cDNA Reverse Transcription Kit, so the sequenced TCRB transcripts were expressed ones. Naive, central memory and regulatory T cell samples underwent deep immunoSEQ sequencing, averaging about 3.3 million total reads per sample. Sorted cells were lysed in RLT buffer and RNA was extracted with DNase-treated RNeasy Micro or Mini kits, depending on cell number. Each cell subset was processed separately to prevent cross-contamination, with patient and healthy donor samples processed together. TCRB sequences were amplified from cDNA with the immunoSEQ multiplex PCR, producing 87-bp fragments spanning the CDR3 region. The amplicons were sequenced using the Illumina HiSeq platform. The authors' pipeline ran thus. Synthetic template baselines were used to correct PCR bias computationally, reads within Hamming distance 2 were collapsed, and singletons that could not be merged were discarded. Reads were aligned against IMGT to assign V, D and J genes, CDR3 length and insertions or deletions at six rearrangement sites. Within each subset, clonotype counts were normalized to sorted cell number, after which true diversity and Gini coefficients were computed with the tcR R package. The overlap coefficient, calculated on TCRB nucleotide sequences, was used to quantify repertoire sharing. Out-of-frame TCRB sequences from naive cells were analyzed as a proxy for the pre-selection repertoire. Here the immuneACCESS table is served through TCRdb, limited to in-frame sequences with V and J called. Missing clones are a known gap in these copies; in checked studies unresolved V genes cover under half, and the rest lacks a known reason. The V and J calls and clone size are taken from that table; D and trimming were inferred from the DNA. Counted in this sample were 900,000 or so clones; roughly a sixth of them appeared once. Of the sample, 0.02% to 0.025% falls within the top ten clones.

The TCR sequence derives from a woman under 30 in good health. Source material: naive CD4+ T cells from blood. This specimen's cell subset or site label, interpreted: true naive CD4+ T cells.

The nucleotides are TGTGCCAGCAGCCTGTACTTTAGCGGGAGGGCCCTCAATGAGCAGTTCTTC. This codes for CASSLYFSGRALNEQFF. The rearranged chain carries TRBV11-1 and TRBJ2-1; 11 of the junction bases match TRBD2. CDR1 SGHAT and CDR2 FQDESV were looked up in the germline V gene (reference sequence). Trimmed from V: 5 bases; trimmed from J: 6 bases; junction bases lacking a gene match: 12. Inclusive of the bounding cysteine and phenylalanine, the CDR3 is 17 residues long. Kept here is only the CDR3 DNA, which spans 51 bases and is read in frame from base 1.